What follows are 23 T cell receptor beta chains derived from one specimen sequenced in a study of CD8 T cells in ankylosing spondylitis. Overall study findings and caveats: Roughly eight highly homologous variants formed a TCR beta motif that appeared characteristic of ankylosing spondylitis blood.

No antigen is known for these receptors. TCRdb itself ran the 5' RACE reads through MiXCR, one entry per CDR3 protein. The sample includes more than 650,000 distinct CDR3 sequences, 12% of them seen just once. The sequenced material came from blood, either unsorted or a sorted T cell fraction (not recorded which). The receptors here all came from a male donor with ankylosing spondylitis.

This clonotype was detected a few times. V and J are TRBV5-1 and TRBJ2-4, with 10 bases fitting TRBD1. Germline values: CDR1 SGHRS, CDR2 YFSETQ. The CDR3 sequence is 13 residues long. V gave up 4 bases and J gave up 9 bases; unmatched junction bases: 4. The CDR3 nucleotides read TGCGCCAGCAGCCCGGGACAGGGGAGCATTCAGTACTTC. It is translated as CASSPGQGSIQYF.

CDR3: CSARKASNTGELFF. CDR3 nucleotide sequence: TGCAGTGCTAGAAAAGCCTCCAACACCGGGGAGCTGTTTTTT. J is TRBJ2-2 and V is TRBV20-1, with D unresolved. This CDR3 is built from 14 residues. Trimming shortened V by 2 bases and J by 2 bases, and 9 bases separated the two germline ends. CDR1 is DFQATT, CDR2 SNEGSKA, per germline (reference sequence).

The V gene is TRBV5-1, the J gene TRBJ1-2; 10 bases map to TRBD1. The V gene's germline CDR1 is SGHRS and CDR2 YFSETQ. The length of the CDR3 is 14 residues. V gave up 5 bases and J gave up 3 bases; unmatched junction bases: 4. For the CDR3, the DNA is TGCGCCAGCAGGACGACAGGGGGCCACTATGGCTACACCTTC. Translating it yields CASRTTGGHYGYTF.

In its sample, this clonotype was seen a few times. The chain couples TRBV27 to TRBJ2-3; D remains ambiguous. The V end was cut by 7 bases, the J end by 6 bases, with 11 bases between. CDR3 size: 12 residues. Per the germline V gene, CDR1 is MNHEY and CDR2 is SMNVEV (reference sequence). CDR3 bases: TGTGCCAGCACCAGTTCGGAGGATACGCAGTATTTT. Translation gives CASTSSEDTQYF.

V usage is TRBV7-8 and J usage is TRBJ2-7; D is unclear. Trimming left V 3 bases short and J 5 bases short, with 17 bases between. CDR3 length equals 15 residues. CDR1 and CDR2 from the germline V gene are SGHVS and FQNEAQ. DNA for the CDR3: TGTGCCAGCAGCTTGGACCGAGTAAAGTTGGACGAGCAGTACTTC. Translated: CASSLDRVKLDEQYF. The full variable domain, in which reference TRBV7-8 and TRBJ2-7 provide the parts outside the CDR3, is GAGVSQSPRYKVAKRGQDVALRCDPISGHVSLFWYQQALGQGPEFLTYFQNEAQLDKSGLPSDRFFAERPEGSVSTLKIQRTQQEDSAVYLCASSLDRVKLDEQYFGPGTRLTVT.

The table lists this clonotype with many counts. The V gene is TRBV20-1, the J gene TRBJ2-5; TRBD2 is a possible D gene (6 bases). The CDR3 sequence is 14 residues long. V lost 5 bases, J lost 3 bases, and 16 bases lay in between. CDR1 and CDR2 from the germline V gene are DFQATT and SNEGSKA (reference sequence). CDR3 loop: CSAPGLLGEETQYF. CDR3 nucleotides: TGCAGTGCTCCCGGACTATTGGGGGAAGAGACCCAGTACTTC.

This chain links TRBV20-1 with TRBJ2-2; no definite D call. Germline values: CDR1 DFQATT, CDR2 SNEGSKA (reference sequence). V dropped 2 bases and J dropped 3 bases, with 16 bases sitting between them. The CDR3 has 16 residues. This chain's CDR3 is CSARNREDVYTGELFF. The DNA for the CDR3 is TGCAGTGCTAGAAATAGAGAAGATGTCTACACCGGGGAGCTGTTTTTT.

At least ten counts were recorded for this clonotype. The chain is built from TRBV20-1 and TRBJ2-3; D assignment may be TRBD1 or TRBD2 (5 bases each). In germline, CDR1 is DFQATT, CDR2 SNEGSKA (reference sequence). Trimming stripped 3 bases from V and 5 bases from J, with 9 bases between. CDR3 size: 12 residues. The CDR3 DNA reads as TGCAGTGCTAGCGGGACCGGAGATACGCAGTATTTT. This gives the protein CSASGTGDTQYF.

This clonotype was observed a few times. The chain is built from TRBV28 and TRBJ1-5; no clear D. Trimming stripped 6 bases from V and 4 bases from J, with 10 bases between. There are 13 residues in the CDR3. Germline values: CDR1 MDHEN, CDR2 SYDVKM. The CDR3 nucleotides read TGTGCCAGCAGGATTGATTCTAATCAGCCCCAGCATTTT. It is translated as CASRIDSNQPQHF.

This clonotype came up a few times. The rearrangement joins TRBV10-3 to TRBJ2-3; D perhaps matches TRBD1 (6 bases). The CDR3 runs to 21 residues. Germline CDR1 reads ENHRY; CDR2 reads SYGVKD. V lost 6 bases, J lost 10 bases, and 41 bases lay in between. The CDR3 is CAISEPQGRTSGASHRYAQYF. In DNA form, the CDR3 reads TGTGCCATCAGCGAACCACAGGGACGGACCTCAGGGGCCTCACACAGATACGCGCAGTATTTT.

The chain carries TRBV6-1 and TRBJ1-2; 9 nucleotides align to TRBD1. J lost 5 bases, V lost 7 bases, and 11 bases had no gene match. The CDR3 spans 15 residues. In germline, CDR1 is MNHNS, CDR2 SASEGT. CDR3 in DNA: TGTGCCAGCACTCGAAGGGAGACAGGGGGGTATGGCTACACCTTC. Protein: CASTRRETGGYGYTF.

Turning to this clonotype: This sequence may be a read error, since a much larger clone differs from it by one base. The CDR3 spells CASSWRTANTEAFF. The CDR3 nucleotides read TGTGCCAGCAGCTGGAGGACGGCGAACACTGAAGCTTTCTTT. The V call is TRBV11-2, the J call TRBJ1-1; D is unresolved. The V gene lost 4 bases and the J gene lost 1 base, with 10 bases spanning the gap. The germline gives CDR1 SGHAT, CDR2 FQNNGV. This CDR3 region has 14 residues.

V gene TRBV28 combines with J gene TRBJ2-3; D is possibly TRBD1 (5 bases). The CDR3 has 16 amino acids. Germline CDR1 reads MDHEN; CDR2 reads SYDVKM. Between the trimmed V and J ends, which lost 4 bases and 0 bases, there was a span of 14 bases. CDR3 protein: CASSSPGQVSTDTQYF. In nucleotides, the CDR3 is TGTGCCAGCAGTTCACCCGGACAAGTAAGCACAGATACGCAGTATTTT.

This sequence joins TRBV15 and TRBJ2-7, with D perhaps matching TRBD1 (6 bases). The germline V gene encodes CDR1 LNHNV and CDR2 YYDKDF (reference sequence). With 5 bases removed from V and 2 bases from J, the gap between germline ends came to 13 bases. This CDR3 comprises 14 residues. The DNA of the CDR3 is TGTGCCACCAGCGCCACAGGGTACACCTACGAGCAGTACTTC. It codes for CATSATGYTYEQYF.

In this sample, this clonotype turned up a few times. The gene calls are TRBV6-5 and TRBJ1-4; D possibly corresponds to TRBD1 (5 bases). The germline V gene encodes CDR1 MNHEY and CDR2 SVGAGI. CDR3 size: 17 residues. Trimming shortened V by 2 bases and J by 8 bases, and 21 bases separated the two germline ends. In DNA form, the CDR3 reads TGTGCCAGCAGTTACGGGCCGAGAAGGGCAGGGAACGAAAAACTGTTTTTT. Residues: CASSYGPRRAGNEKLFF.

The gene calls are TRBV20-1 and TRBJ1-4; D uncertain. V was trimmed by 3 bases and J by 3 bases, leaving 11 bases between them. CDR1 is DFQATT and CDR2 is SNEGSKA in the germline V gene (reference sequence). The CDR3 is 14 amino acids. The CDR3 nucleotides read TGCAGTGCTAGGTCCGGGTCAGCTAATGAAAAACTGTTTTTT. Translating it yields CSARSGSANEKLFF.

In its sample, this clonotype was seen many times. The chain is built from TRBV29-1 and TRBJ2-3; D is undetermined. V shed 6 bases and J shed 0 bases, with 10 bases lying between them. Germline CDR1 and CDR2: SQVTM and ANQGSEA. CDR3 length equals 13 residues. The CDR3 spells CSVRHPSTDTQYF. CDR3 in DNA: TGCAGCGTGCGACACCCTAGCACAGATACGCAGTATTTT.

This clonotype was observed a handful of times. The V gene is TRBV7-8, the J gene TRBJ2-1; D may be TRBD2 (6 bases). The CDR3 spans 15 residues. Germline CDR1 reads SGHVS; CDR2 reads FQNEAQ. The V and J ends lost 2 bases and 0 bases respectively, with 8 bases between them. CDR3 protein: CASSLLRGSYNEQFF. The CDR3 nucleotides read TGTGCCAGCAGCTTATTGCGGGGCTCCTACAATGAGCAGTTCTTC.

J is TRBJ2-2 and V is TRBV27; D not certain. The V gene lost 4 bases and the J gene lost 5 bases, with 20 bases spanning the gap. The CDR3 covers 17 residues. Looked up from germline, CDR1 is MNHEY and CDR2 is SMNVEV (reference sequence). The CDR3 spells CASSSRPNPGTTGELFF. The CDR3 DNA follows: TGTGCCAGCAGTTCCCGTCCTAACCCGGGTACGACCGGGGAGCTGTTTTTT.

This clonotype was found a few times. The J gene is TRBJ1-5, the V gene TRBV4-2, with no clear D. This CDR3 spans 17 amino acids. V was clipped by 0 bases and J by 5 bases, with 17 bases between them. CDR1 and CDR2 (germline): LGHNA, YNFKEQ. CDR3 sequence (DNA): TGTGCCAGCAGCCAAGAACCCCGCGGCTATCCAGATCAGCCCCAGCATTTT. Amino acid sequence: CASSQEPRGYPDQPQHF.

The J gene is TRBJ2-1, the V gene TRBV5-4; 7 nucleotides align to TRBD2. Germline lookup yields CDR1 SGHNT and CDR2 YYREEE (reference sequence). This CDR3 has 16 residues. J was trimmed by 8 bases and V by 4 bases; bases with no gene match: 15. The CDR3 region is CASSAPGGDYTDEQFF. CDR3 sequence (DNA): TGTGCCAGCAGCGCCCCTGGCGGGGACTACACAGATGAGCAGTTCTTC.

This clonotype was counted many times. The rearrangement joins TRBV12-3 or TRBV12-4 to TRBJ1-1, with D possibly matching TRBD1 (6 bases). The CDR3 has 13 residues. Deletions cut 2 bases from V and 8 bases from J, with 12 bases between. CDR3 loop: CASSLYREGEAFF. The CDR3 bases are TGTGCCAGCAGTTTATACAGGGAGGGAGAAGCTTTCTTT.

The table lists this clonotype with a few counts. J is TRBJ1-1 and V is TRBV20-1; D remains ambiguous. The CDR3 runs 17 residues. Trimming shortened V by 2 bases and J by 1 base, and 20 bases separated the two germline ends. Germline V gene sequence: CDR1 DFQATT, CDR2 SNEGSKA (reference sequence). The DNA for the CDR3 is TGCAGTGCTAGAAGGCTTGACGCCGAAAGCCCGAACACTGAAGCTTTCTTT. Its protein product is CSARRLDAESPNTEAFF.